This TCR beta chain was identified during a study of OX40 agonist ivuxolimab in advanced cancers. Whole-study findings and limits: Expanded clones belonging to CD8+ T cells outnumbered, on average, those of CD4+.

V shed 3 bases and J 4 bases; nucleotides not matched to a gene: 0. This CDR3 spans 14 amino acids. In germline, CDR1 is KGHSH, CDR2 LQKENI. Clones were read by immunoSEQ multiplex PCR, and TCRdb kept only the in-frame ones, dropping some. This table holds approximately 88,000 clones, 70% to 90% found once. Concerning this clone: The antigen is undetermined.

This clonotype was sampled from an adult with an advanced solid tumor such as melanoma, head and neck, liver or kidney cancer. Sequenced here: CD4+ or CD8+ T cells sorted from blood, sampled in a trial of the OX40 agonist ivuxolimab. The rearrangement joins TRBV18 to TRBJ2-7; the match to TRBD2 covers 13 bases. CDR3 coding DNA: TGTGCCAGCTCACCGGGACTAGCGGGGTACGAGCAGTACTTC. Protein product: CASSPGLAGYEQYF.